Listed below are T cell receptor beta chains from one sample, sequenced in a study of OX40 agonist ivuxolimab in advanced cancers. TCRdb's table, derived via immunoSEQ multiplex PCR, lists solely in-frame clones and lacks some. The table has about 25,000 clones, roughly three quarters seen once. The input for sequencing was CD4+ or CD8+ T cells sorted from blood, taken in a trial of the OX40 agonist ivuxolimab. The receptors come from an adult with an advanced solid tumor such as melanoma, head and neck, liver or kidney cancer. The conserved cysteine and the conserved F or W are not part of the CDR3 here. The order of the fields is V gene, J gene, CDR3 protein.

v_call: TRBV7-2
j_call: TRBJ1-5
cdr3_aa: ASSSHRQDSNQPQH

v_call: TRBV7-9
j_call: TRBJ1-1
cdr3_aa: ASSLAGTGGEAF

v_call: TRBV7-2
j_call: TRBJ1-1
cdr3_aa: ASSMRTGGWYTEAF

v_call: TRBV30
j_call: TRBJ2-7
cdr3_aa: AWSGTNYEQY

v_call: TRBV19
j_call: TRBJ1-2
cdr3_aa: ASSIPGNFYGYT

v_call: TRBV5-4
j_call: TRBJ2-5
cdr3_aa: ASSLAARQETQY

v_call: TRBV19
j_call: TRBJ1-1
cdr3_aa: ASSIDGGAYTEAF

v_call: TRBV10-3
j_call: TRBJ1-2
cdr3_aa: ASRTGGEGNYGYT

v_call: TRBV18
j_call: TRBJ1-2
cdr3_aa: ASSLTMQGYGYT

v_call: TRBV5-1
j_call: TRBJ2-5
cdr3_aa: ASSFGTGGEETQY

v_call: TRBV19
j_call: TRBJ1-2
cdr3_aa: ASSLARDHGYT

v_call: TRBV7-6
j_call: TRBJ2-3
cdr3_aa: ASSPTGSGVSDTQY

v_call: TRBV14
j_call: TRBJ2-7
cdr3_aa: ASSQNGFYEQY

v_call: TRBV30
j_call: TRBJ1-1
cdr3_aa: AWKRDLNTEAF

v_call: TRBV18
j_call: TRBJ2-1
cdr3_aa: ASSPFQGDNEQF

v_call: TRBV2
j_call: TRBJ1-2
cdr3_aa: ASSEFSGGNSGYT

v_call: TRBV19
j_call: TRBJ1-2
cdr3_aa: ASSIKSPYGYT

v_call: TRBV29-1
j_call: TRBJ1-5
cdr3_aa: SVGTGLSNQPQH

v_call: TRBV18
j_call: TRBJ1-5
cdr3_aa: ASSGKGEDQPQH

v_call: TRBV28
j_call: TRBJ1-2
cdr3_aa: ASTRPSVRGGYT

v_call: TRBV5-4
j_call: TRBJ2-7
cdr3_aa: ASSLAMTGYEQY

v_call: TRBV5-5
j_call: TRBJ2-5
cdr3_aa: ASTSGQGAFSFQETQY

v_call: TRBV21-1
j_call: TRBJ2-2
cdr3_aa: ASLFAGELF

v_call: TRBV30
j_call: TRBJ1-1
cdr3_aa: AWTDPGRGTEAF

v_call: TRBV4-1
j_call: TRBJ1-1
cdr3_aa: ASSRPTGEGTEAF

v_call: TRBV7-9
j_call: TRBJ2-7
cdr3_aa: ASSSGQGFEQY

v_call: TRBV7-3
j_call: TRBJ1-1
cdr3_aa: ASSLAGKGTEAF

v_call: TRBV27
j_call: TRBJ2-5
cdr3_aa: ASRSGRRETQY

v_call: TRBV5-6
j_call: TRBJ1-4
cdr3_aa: ASSLTSQGVEKLF

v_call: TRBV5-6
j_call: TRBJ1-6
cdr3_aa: ASSPINSPLH

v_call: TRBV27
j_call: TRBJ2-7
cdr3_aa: ASSPSSGDRPYEQY

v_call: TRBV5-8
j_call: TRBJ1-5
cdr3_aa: ASSLGFGIQPQH

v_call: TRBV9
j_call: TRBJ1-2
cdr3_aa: ASSAHWVYT

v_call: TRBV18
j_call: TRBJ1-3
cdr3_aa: ATSETGTANSGNTIY

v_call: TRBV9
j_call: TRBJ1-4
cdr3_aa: ASSAGGSNEKLF

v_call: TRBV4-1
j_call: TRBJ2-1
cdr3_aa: ASSQLVAGGLYNEQF

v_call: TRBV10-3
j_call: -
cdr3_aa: AISESLGEVGEQY

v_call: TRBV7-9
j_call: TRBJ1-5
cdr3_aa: ASSIDNQPQH

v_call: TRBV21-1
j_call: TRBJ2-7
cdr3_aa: ASSQESTKQY

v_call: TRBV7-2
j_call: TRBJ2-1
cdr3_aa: ASSPPGLAGGGQF

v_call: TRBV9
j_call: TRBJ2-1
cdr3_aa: ASSPPGLVYNEQF

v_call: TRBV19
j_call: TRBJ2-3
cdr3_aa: ASSIVGPDQDTQY

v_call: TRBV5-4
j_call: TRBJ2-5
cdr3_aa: ASSFQETQY

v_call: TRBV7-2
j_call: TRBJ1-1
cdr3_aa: ASSVFSTGDLNTEAF

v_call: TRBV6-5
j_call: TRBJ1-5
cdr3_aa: ASSGGYSNQPQH

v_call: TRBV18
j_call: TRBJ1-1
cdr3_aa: ASSRARNTEAF

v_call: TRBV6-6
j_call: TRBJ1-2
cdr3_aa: ASSYWTGEGYT

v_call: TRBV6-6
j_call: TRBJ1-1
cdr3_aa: ASSARGADTEAF

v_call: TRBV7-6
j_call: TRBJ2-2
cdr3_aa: ASSLGALMEGTGELF

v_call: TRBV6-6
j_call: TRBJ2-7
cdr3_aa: ASTQAGGREQY

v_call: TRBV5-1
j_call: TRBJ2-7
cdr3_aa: ASSFVSGNEQY

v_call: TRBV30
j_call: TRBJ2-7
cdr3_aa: AWSYLANEQY

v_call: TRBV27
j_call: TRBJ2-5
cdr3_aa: ASSFTGAQRSQY

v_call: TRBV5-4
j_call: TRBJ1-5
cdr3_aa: ASSLGQGGIQPQH

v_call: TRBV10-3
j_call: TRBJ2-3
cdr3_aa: AISESDGFSTDTQY